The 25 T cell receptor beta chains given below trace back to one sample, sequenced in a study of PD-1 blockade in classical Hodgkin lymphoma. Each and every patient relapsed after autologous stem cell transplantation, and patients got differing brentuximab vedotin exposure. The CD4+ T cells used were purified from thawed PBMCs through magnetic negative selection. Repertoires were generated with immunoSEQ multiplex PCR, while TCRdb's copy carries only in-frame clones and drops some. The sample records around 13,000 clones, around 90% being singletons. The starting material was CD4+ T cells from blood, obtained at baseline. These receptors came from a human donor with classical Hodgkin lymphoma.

Here the CDR3 DNA reads TGTGCCAGCTCAGGACCTCCCGGGGCAGAGACCCAGTACTTC. Translating gives CASSGPPGAETQYF. The chain recombines TRBV18 with TRBJ2-5; D may match TRBD1 or TRBD2 (5 bases each). CDR1 is KGHSH, CDR2 LQKENI, per germline. Trimming removed 5 bases from V and 4 bases from J, with 14 bases in between. CDR3 length: 14 residues.

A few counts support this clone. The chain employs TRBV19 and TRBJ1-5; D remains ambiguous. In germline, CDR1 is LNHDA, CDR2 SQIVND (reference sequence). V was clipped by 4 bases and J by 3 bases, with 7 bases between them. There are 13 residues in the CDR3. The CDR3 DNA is TGTGCCAGTAGTACCGGGAACAATCAGCCCCAGCATTTT. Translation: CASSTGNNQPQHF.

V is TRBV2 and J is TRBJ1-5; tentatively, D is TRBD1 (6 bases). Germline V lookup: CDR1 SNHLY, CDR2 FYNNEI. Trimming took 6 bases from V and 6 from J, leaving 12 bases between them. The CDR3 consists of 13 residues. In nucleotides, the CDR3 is TGTGCCAGCAGATGGACAGAGGGTCAGCCCCAGCATTTT. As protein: CASRWTEGQPQHF. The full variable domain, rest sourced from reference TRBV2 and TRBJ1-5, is EPEVTQTPSHQVTQMGQEVILRCVPISNHLYFYWYRQILGQKVEFLVSFYNNEISEKSEIFDDQFSVERPDGSNFTLKIRSTKLEDSAMYFCASRWTEGQPQHFGDGTRLSIL.

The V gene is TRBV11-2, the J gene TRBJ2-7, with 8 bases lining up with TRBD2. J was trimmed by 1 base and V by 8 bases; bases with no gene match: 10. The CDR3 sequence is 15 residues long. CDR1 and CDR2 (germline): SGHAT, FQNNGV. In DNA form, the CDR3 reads TGTGCCAGCCAAATTCTAGCGGGCGCATCCTACGAGCAGTACTTC. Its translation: CASQILAGASYEQYF. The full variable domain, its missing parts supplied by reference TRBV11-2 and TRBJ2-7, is EAGVAQSPRYKIIEKRQSVAFWCNPISGHATLYWYQQILGQGPKLLIQFQNNGVVDDSQLPKDRFSAERLKGVDSTLKIQPAKLEDSAVYLCASQILAGASYEQYFGPGTRLTVT.

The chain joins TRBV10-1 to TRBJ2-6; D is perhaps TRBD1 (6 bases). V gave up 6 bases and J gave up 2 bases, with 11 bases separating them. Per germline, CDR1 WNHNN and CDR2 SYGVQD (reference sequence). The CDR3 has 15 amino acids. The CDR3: CASSPGVPGANVLTF. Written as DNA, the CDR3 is TGCGCCAGCAGCCCAGGGGTCCCTGGGGCCAACGTCCTGACTTTC.

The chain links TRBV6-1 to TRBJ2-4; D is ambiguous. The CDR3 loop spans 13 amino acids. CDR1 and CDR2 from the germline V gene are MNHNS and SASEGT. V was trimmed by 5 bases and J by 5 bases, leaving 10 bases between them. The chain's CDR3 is CASSKGNENIQYF. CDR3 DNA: TGTGCCAGCAGTAAAGGGAATGAAAACATTCAGTACTTC.

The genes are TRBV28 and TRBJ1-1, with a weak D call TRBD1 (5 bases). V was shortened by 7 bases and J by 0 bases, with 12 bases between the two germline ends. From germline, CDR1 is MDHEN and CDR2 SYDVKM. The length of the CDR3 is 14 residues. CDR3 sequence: CASNRQRLNTEAFF. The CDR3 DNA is TGTGCCAGCAATAGACAGCGATTGAACACTGAAGCTTTCTTT.

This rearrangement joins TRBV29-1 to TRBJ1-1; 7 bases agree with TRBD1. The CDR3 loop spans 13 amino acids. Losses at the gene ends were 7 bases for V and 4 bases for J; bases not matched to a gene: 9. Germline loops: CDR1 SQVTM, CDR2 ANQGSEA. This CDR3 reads CSGRQGGGTEAFF. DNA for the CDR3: TGCAGCGGCCGACAGGGAGGAGGCACTGAAGCTTTCTTT.

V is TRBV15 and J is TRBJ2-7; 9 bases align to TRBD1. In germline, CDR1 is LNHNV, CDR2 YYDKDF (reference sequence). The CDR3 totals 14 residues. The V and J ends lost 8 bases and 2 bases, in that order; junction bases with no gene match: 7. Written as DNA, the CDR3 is TGTGCCACCCAACACGGGACAGGGACCTACGAGCAGTACTTC. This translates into CATQHGTGTYEQYF.

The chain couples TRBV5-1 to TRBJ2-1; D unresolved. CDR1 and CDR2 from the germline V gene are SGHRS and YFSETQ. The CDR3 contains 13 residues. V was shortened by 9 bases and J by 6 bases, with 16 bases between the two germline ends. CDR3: CATPTRPLNEQFF. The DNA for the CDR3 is TGCGCCACCCCCACCCGACCGCTCAATGAGCAGTTCTTC.

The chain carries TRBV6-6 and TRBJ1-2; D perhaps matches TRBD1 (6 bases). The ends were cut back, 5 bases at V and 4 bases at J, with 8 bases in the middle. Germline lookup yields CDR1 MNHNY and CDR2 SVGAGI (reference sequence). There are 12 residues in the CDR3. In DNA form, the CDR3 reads TGTGCCAGCAGTGTAGGGGGCTATGGCTACACCTTC. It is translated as CASSVGGYGYTF.

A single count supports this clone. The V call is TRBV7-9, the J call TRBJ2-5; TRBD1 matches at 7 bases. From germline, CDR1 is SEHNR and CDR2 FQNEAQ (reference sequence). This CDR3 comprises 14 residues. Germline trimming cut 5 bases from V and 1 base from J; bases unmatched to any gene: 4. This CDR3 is CASSRTGTQETQYF. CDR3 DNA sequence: TGTGCCAGCAGCCGGACAGGAACCCAAGAGACCCAGTACTTC.

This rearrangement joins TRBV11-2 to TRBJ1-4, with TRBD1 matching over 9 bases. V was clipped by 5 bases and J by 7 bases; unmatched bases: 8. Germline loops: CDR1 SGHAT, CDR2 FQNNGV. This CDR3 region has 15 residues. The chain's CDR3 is CASSTSQGAFEKLFF. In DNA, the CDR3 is TGTGCCAGCAGCACCTCACAGGGGGCCTTTGAAAAACTGTTTTTT.

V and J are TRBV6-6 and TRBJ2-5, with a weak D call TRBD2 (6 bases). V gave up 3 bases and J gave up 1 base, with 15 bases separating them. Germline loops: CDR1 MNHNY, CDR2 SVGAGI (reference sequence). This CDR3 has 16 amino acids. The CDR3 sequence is CASSYAAGRTQETQYF. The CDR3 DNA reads TGTGCCAGCAGTTATGCGGCGGGACGTACCCAAGAGACCCAGTACTTC.

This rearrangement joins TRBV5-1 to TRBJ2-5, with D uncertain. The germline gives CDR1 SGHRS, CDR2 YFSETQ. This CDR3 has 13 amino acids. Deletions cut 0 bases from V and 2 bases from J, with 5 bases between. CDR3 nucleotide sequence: TGCGCCAGCAGCTTGGTCAGGCAAGAGACCCAGTACTTC. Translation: CASSLVRQETQYF.

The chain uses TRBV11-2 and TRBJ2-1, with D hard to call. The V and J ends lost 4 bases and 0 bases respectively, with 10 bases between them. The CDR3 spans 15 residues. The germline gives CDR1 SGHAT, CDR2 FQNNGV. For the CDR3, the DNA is TGTGCCAGCAGCTCCCAAGAGAGCTCCTACAATGAGCAGTTCTTC. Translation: CASSSQESSYNEQFF.

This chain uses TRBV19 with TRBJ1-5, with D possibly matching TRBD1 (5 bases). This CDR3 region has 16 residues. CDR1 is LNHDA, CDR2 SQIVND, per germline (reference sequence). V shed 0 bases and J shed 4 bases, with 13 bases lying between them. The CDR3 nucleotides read TGTGCCAGTAGTATAGATCCAGGGCGGAGGAATCAGCCCCAGCATTTT. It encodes CASSIDPGRRNQPQHF.

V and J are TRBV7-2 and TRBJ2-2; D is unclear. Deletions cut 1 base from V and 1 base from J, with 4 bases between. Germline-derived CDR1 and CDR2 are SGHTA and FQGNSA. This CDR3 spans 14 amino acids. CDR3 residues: CASSLVRNTGELFF. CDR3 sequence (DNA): TGTGCCAGCAGCTTAGTCAGGAACACCGGGGAGCTGTTTTTT.

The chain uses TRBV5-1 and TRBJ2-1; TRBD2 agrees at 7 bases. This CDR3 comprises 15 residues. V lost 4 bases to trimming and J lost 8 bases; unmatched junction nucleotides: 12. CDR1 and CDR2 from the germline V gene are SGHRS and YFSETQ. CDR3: CASSPATSIRHEQFF. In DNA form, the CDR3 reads TGCGCCAGCAGCCCCGCGACTAGCATTAGGCATGAGCAGTTCTTC. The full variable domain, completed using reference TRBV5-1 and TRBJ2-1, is KAGVTQTPRYLIKTRGQQVTLSCSPISGHRSVSWYQQTPGQGLQFLFEYFSETQRNKGNFPGRFSGRQFSNSRSEMNVSTLELGDSALYLCASSPATSIRHEQFFGPGTRLTVL.

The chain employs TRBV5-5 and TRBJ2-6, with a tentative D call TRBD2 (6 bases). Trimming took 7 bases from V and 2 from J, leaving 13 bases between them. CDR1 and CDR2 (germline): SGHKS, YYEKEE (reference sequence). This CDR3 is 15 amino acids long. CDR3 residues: CASGWGGAGANVLTF. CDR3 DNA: TGTGCCAGCGGGTGGGGAGGCGCTGGGGCCAACGTCCTGACTTTC.

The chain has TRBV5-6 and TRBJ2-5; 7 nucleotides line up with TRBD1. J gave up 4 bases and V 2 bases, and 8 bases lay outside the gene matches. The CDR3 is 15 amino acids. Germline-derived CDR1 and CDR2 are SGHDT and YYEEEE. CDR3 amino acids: CASSLGWTGAETQYF. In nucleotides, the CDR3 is TGTGCCAGCAGCTTAGGATGGACAGGCGCAGAGACCCAGTACTTC.

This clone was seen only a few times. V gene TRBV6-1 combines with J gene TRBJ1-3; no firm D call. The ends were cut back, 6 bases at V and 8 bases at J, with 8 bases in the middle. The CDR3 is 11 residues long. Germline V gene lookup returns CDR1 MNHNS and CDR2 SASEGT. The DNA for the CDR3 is TGTGCCAGCAGAAGCGGGGACACCATATATTTT. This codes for CASRSGDTIYF.

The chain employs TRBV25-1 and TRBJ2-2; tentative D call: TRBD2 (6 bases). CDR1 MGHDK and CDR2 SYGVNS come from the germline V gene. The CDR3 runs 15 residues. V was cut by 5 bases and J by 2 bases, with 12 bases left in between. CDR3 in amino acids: CASSRRGINTGELFF. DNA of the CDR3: TGTGCCAGCAGTCGGCGGGGAATAAACACCGGGGAGCTGTTTTTT.

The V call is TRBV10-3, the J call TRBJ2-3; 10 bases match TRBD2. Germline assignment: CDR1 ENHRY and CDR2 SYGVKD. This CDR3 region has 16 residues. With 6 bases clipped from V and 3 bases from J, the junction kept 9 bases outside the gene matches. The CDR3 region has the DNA TGTGCCATCAGCGGACCGCTAGCGGGGGTTACAGATACGCAGTATTTT. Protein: CAISGPLAGVTDTQYF.

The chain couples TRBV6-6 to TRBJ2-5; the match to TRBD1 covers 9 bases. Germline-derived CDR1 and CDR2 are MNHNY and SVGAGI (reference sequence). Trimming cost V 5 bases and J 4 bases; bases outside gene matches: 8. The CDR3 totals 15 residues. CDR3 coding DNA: TGTGCCAGCAGTCAAACAGGGGGCGCTTCAGAGACCCAGTACTTC. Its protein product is CASSQTGGASETQYF.